This T cell receptor beta chain was sequenced for a study of OX40 agonist ivuxolimab in advanced cancers. Study context: From about 23 to 85 years was the age range, with a mean of roughly 64 years, and around 84% were male.

This CDR3 has 15 amino acids. Unmatched junction bases numbered 6, after V lost 6 bases and J lost 1 base. CDR1 is SNHLY, CDR2 FYNNEI, per germline. Sequencing used immunoSEQ multiplex PCR; TCRdb keeps in-frame clones, though not all of them. The sample lists some 65,000 clones; about nine tenths were seen once. V is TRBV2 and J is TRBJ1-3; 7 positions match TRBD1. The receptor comes from an adult with an advanced solid tumor such as melanoma, head and neck, liver or kidney cancer. The material was CD4+ or CD8+ T cells sorted from blood, obtained in a trial of the OX40 agonist ivuxolimab. The DNA of the CDR3 is TGTGCCAGCAGCGCAGGGGGACTGTCTGGAAACACCATATATTTT. It codes for CASSAGGLSGNTIYF.